This T cell receptor (beta chain) was sequenced in a study of CXCR3-negative and CXCR3-positive naive CD8 T cells (dated by TCRdb to about 2019). About the study as a whole: In total, about 150 million TRB reads were obtained, which works out to roughly 1.5 +/- 0.3 million reads per library. The diversity and physicochemical repertoire analyses included approximately ten donors pooled from two independent experiments. TRBV-TRBJ cluster analysis included naive subsets from several donors and memory cells from 3 donors.

The germline V gene (reference sequence) supplies CDR1 SEHNR and CDR2 FQNEAQ. The CDR3 covers 12 residues, taking in both the cysteine and the phenylalanine. Nucleotide data are not available. As for this clonotype: It lacks a known antigen.

The data were produced on a NextSeq 550. The Human TCR Profiling Kit (MiLaboratory) was used to make UMI-labeled 5' RACE TRB cDNA libraries. cDNA synthesis used the entire amount of extracted RNA, and PCR amplification then used the entire amount of cDNA produced. Libraries were prepared in parallel with an identical number of PCR cycles. The authors' pipeline ran thus. With a minimum of two reads required per UMI, MIGEC and MiXCR pulled out about 49,000 +/- 11,000 unique UMI-labeled TRB cDNA molecules from each library. On average, each library contained about 40,000 +/- 10,000 functional in-frame TRB CDR3 nucleotide clonotypes without stop codons. Diversity metrics, including normalized Shannon-Wiener and Chao1, were computed in VDJtools after downsampling to 5000 UMI-labeled TRB molecules per sample. For the central five CDR3 residues, VDJtools calculated physicochemical properties weighted by clonotype size, namely interaction energy, strength, volume and Kidera factor 4. Based on TCRdb reprocessing of the reads, there is one entry per CDR3 protein sequence, and DNA is missing. None of the V and J calls come from the authors' own analysis; TCRdb made them. The table for this sample shows some 130,000 distinct CDR3 sequences. The top ten hold roughly 0.29% of the sample.

Overall study results and their limits: Because surface CD5, which is linked to self-reactivity in mice, was comparable between the naive subsets, TCR interaction strength was also inferred from the physicochemical properties of TRB CDR3s. Naive CXCR3-negative and CXCR3-positive cells from the same donor showed similar TRBV-TRBJ usage, whereas memory cells showed distinct patterns. TRB CDR3s from CXCR3-positive naive cells showed higher hydrophobicity (lower Kidera factor 4), lower energy, and higher strength and volume indices than CXCR3-negative naive cells. Comparably high repertoire diversity was found in both naive subsets, whereas much lower repertoire diversity was found in memory CD8+ T cells. Freshly isolated PBMCs were used for most assays because CXCR3 expression went down partially after cryopreservation.

Each CD8+ T cell subset was flow-sorted in triplicate, with about 320,000 cells per subset placed directly into RLT lysis buffer. To exclude memory contaminants, naive CD8+ T cells were stringently defined as CD45RO-CCR7+CD27+CD95-. Using standard density gradient centrifugation, peripheral blood mononuclear cells were isolated from buffy coats. A FACSAria III was used to flow-sort naive CD8+ T cells into CXCR3-negative and CXCR3-positive populations. Total RNA was extracted from sorted cells using an RNeasy Mini Kit. Material: naive CXCR3- CD8+ T cells from blood. This specimen's cell subset or site label, per the study, means: CD45RO-CCR7+CD27+CD95- naive CD8+ T cells lacking CXCR3 (TNR3-). The source of this sequence is a human donor in good health. Some clones in this sample may be carry-over from other donors' samples. The receptor chain draws on TRBV7-9 and TRBJ2-1. The CDR3 in this case is CASSFLGNEQFF.